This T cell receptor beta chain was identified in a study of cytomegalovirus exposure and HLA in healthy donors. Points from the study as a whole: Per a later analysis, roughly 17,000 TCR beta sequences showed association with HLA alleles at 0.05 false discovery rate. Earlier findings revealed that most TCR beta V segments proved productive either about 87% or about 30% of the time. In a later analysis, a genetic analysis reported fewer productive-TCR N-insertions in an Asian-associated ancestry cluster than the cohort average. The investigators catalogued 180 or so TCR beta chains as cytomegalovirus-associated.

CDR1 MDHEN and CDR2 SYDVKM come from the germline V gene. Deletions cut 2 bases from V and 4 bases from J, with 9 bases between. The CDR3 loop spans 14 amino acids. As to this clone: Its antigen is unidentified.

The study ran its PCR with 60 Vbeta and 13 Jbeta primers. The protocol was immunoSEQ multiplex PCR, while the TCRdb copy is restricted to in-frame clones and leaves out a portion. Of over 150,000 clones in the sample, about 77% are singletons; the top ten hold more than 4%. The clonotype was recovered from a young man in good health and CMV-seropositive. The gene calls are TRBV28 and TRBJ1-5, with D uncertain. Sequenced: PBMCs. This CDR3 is CASSLASWNQPQHF. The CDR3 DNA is TGTGCCAGCAGTTTAGCGTCTTGGAATCAGCCCCAGCATTTT.